This T cell receptor (beta chain) was captured in a study of cytomegalovirus exposure and HLA in healthy donors. Whole-study results and caveats: A few of the chains that were CMV-associated were confirmed in vitro to be specific for CMV antigens. A classifier reportedly called cytomegalovirus status with high sensitivity and specificity.

PCR employed 60 Vbeta and 13 Jbeta primers. Data came from immunoSEQ multiplex PCR; TCRdb stores just in-frame clones and leaves some out. The sample contains 70,000 to 95,000 clones, 80% of which appear only once. Concerning this clone itself: Its antigen remains unidentified.

CDR3 size: 13 residues. The V gene's germline CDR1 is MGHRA and CDR2 YSYEKL. V lost 5 bases, J lost 4 bases, and 12 bases lay in between. The clonotype originates from a man aged 18 to 30 in good health and CMV-seronegative. The sequenced material came from PBMCs. V gene TRBV4-1 combines with J gene TRBJ2-7, with D perhaps matching TRBD1 (8 bases). In DNA, the CDR3 is TGCGCCAGCAGCTTACAGGGGGGGTACGAGCAGTACTTC. It codes for CASSLQGGYEQYF.